This TCR beta chain was recovered during a study of blood T cell repertoires in COVID-19. Across the whole study: Both acute and convalescent COVID-19 samples were obtained from the United States, Italy and Spain. T cells, B-cell-depleted T cells, or PBMCs provided the cDNA or gDNA that served as material.

Germline CDR1 KGHSH, CDR2 LQKENI. Trimming removed 5 bases from V and 8 bases from J, with 10 bases in between. The CDR3 extends over 12 amino acids. Original processing notes: Quantification of nucleated cells was approximated via reference gene primer amplification. Assay used: immunoSEQ multiplex PCR; TCRdb lists only in-frame clones, some missing. V and J calls and clone size are as listed in that table; D and trimming were resolved from the DNA. The table records about 50,000 clones, about 90% of them present only once. The chain couples TRBV18 to TRBJ2-1, with a weak D call TRBD2 (5 bases). This clonotype was obtained from a human donor with active COVID-19. The donor label of this sample is uncertain. Sequencing was carried out using peripheral blood. The CDR3 spells CASSSSRDEQFF. In DNA form, the CDR3 reads TGTGCCAGCTCATCTTCGAGGGATGAGCAGTTCTTC.